A single sample gave rise to the 20 T cell receptor beta chains below, sequenced in a study of shared clonotypes between healthy human individuals. Here immunoSEQ multiplex PCR was the method, and the copy in TCRdb shows in-frame clones only, minus some. Here the sample spans roughly 2,000,000 clones, about 93% being singletons. Naive CD8 populations comprised CD45RO-negative cells positively selected for CCR7, excluding terminally differentiated effector memory CD45RA+ cells. The sequencing sample was made of naive CD8+ T cells from PBMCs. These receptors all stem from a man in his late teens or twenties in good health. Some clones in this sample may be carry-over from other donors' samples.

J is TRBJ1-3 and V is TRBV11-2, with D possibly matching TRBD1 (5 bases). Trimming left V 0 bases short and J 3 bases short, with 9 bases between. Looked up from germline, CDR1 is SGHAT and CDR2 is FQNNGV. The CDR3 spans 15 residues. The CDR3 sequence: CASSLESGHGNTIYF. The CDR3 DNA follows: TGTGCCAGCAGCTTAGAATCTGGACATGGAAACACCATATATTTT.

This clone has just one count. The rearrangement links TRBV27 to TRBJ2-7; TRBD2 might be the D (5 bases). The germline gives CDR1 MNHEY, CDR2 SMNVEV (reference sequence). This CDR3 contains 16 residues. Trimming removed 6 bases at V and 5 bases at J, with 23 bases between. In DNA form, the CDR3 reads TGTGCCAGCAGCTCATGGGGTGGTGGGAGTGTCAACGAGCAGTACTTC. Its protein product is CASSSWGGGSVNEQYF.

V and J are TRBV5-4 and TRBJ2-7; tentative D call: TRBD2 (6 bases). Germline V gene sequence: CDR1 SGHNT, CDR2 YYREEE (reference sequence). The V end lost 0 bases, the J end lost 4 bases, and 17 bases lay between the germline ends. The CDR3 length is 16 residues. The CDR3 region has the DNA TGTGCCAGCAGCTTGGGGGCAGGGACTTCCCTTTACGAGCAGTACTTC. Translating it yields CASSLGAGTSLYEQYF.

The gene calls are TRBV28 and TRBJ2-2; D call uncertain. The V end was cut by 3 bases, the J end by 1 base, with 9 bases between. The CDR3 loop spans 15 amino acids. Germline V CDR1 and CDR2: MDHEN, SYDVKM. CDR3 residues: CASSFAERNTGELFF. CDR3 DNA: TGTGCCAGCAGTTTCGCGGAGAGGAACACCGGGGAGCTGTTTTTT. Based on the CDR3 plus reference TRBV28 and TRBJ2-2, the full variable domain is DVKVTQSSRYLVKRTGEKVFLECVQDMDHENMFWYRQDPGLGLRLIYFSYDVKMKEKGDIPEGYSVSREKKERFSLILESASTNQTSMYLCASSFAERNTGELFFGEGSRLTVL.

The chain uses TRBV6-5 and TRBJ2-1; D unclear. In germline, CDR1 is MNHEY, CDR2 SVGAGI. This CDR3 contains 14 residues. Trimming stripped 5 bases from V and 1 base from J, with 9 bases between. The CDR3 DNA reads TGTGCCAGCAGTAGACTTACTTCCTACAATGAGCAGTTCTTC. This gives the protein CASSRLTSYNEQFF.

This sequence joins TRBV29-1 and TRBJ2-1, with TRBD1 matching 7 bases. Per germline, CDR1 SQVTM and CDR2 ANQGSEA. This CDR3 spans 15 amino acids. V lost 4 bases and J lost 3; bases outside the gene matches: 9. The CDR3 here is CSVGVGQGVYNEQFF. CDR3 sequence (DNA): TGCAGCGTTGGGGTGGGGCAGGGGGTCTACAATGAGCAGTTCTTC.

J is TRBJ2-1 and V is TRBV6-1; TRBD2 is a possible D gene (6 bases). This CDR3 is 15 amino acids long. V was trimmed by 3 bases and J by 6 bases, leaving 15 bases between them. Germline CDR1 and CDR2: MNHNS and SASEGT. The CDR3: CASSDRAGYLNEQFF. CDR3 DNA: TGTGCCAGCAGTGACCGGGCGGGGTACCTCAATGAGCAGTTCTTC.

Regarding this clone: This sample includes further DNA sequences coding for the same CDR3. Here the CDR3 reads CASSSGTGAYEQYF. As DNA, the CDR3 is TGTGCCAGCAGCTCAGGGACAGGGGCCTACGAGCAGTACTTC. This chain joins TRBV7-2 and TRBJ2-7, with 10 positions matching TRBD1. The V gene's germline CDR1 is SGHTA and CDR2 FQGNSA. The CDR3 is 14 residues long. V trimming: 4 bases; J trimming: 2 bases; junction bases outside the gene matches: 2.

This clone has a single count. V is TRBV5-4 and J is TRBJ2-1; TRBD2 might be the D (7 bases). The CDR3 is 15 residues long. Per the germline V gene, CDR1 is SGHNT and CDR2 is YYREEE (reference sequence). Trimming cost V 3 bases and J 5 bases, with 15 bases left between them. The CDR3 reads CASSSWGGQHNEQFF. The CDR3 coding sequence is TGTGCCAGCAGCTCCTGGGGGGGGCAGCACAATGAGCAGTTCTTC.

The V call is TRBV2, the J call TRBJ2-1; TRBD1 matches 7 bases. The CDR3 is made up of 18 amino acids. Germline loops: CDR1 SNHLY, CDR2 FYNNEI. Trimming cost V 8 bases and J 0 bases; bases outside gene matches: 16. The CDR3 DNA is TGTGCCAGCGGGGATCTAAAGACAGGGCCGAGCTCCTACAATGAGCAGTTCTTC. It translates to CASGDLKTGPSSYNEQFF.

J is TRBJ2-7 and V is TRBV7-9; D perhaps matches TRBD2 (7 bases). Trimming cost V 5 bases and J 6 bases, with 14 bases left between them. The CDR3 contains 13 residues. Germline V gene sequence: CDR1 SEHNR, CDR2 FQNEAQ (reference sequence). CDR3 amino acids: CASSPKGEGEQYF. CDR3 coding DNA: TGTGCCAGCAGCCCAAAGGGGGAGGGCGAGCAGTACTTC.

The rearrangement joins TRBV28 to TRBJ2-1, with D maybe TRBD2 (6 bases). With 5 bases removed from V and 0 bases from J, the gap between germline ends came to 11 bases. CDR1 is MDHEN and CDR2 is SYDVKM in the germline V gene. This CDR3 is 15 amino acids long. This chain's CDR3 is CASSPRGSSYNEQFF. The DNA for the CDR3 is TGTGCCAGCAGTCCCCGGGGGAGCTCCTACAATGAGCAGTTCTTC.

This rearrangement joins TRBV11-2 to TRBJ2-1, with 14 bases fitting TRBD2. V lost 3 bases to trimming and J lost 10 bases; unmatched junction nucleotides: 8. The CDR3 totals 16 residues. Per the germline V gene, CDR1 is SGHAT and CDR2 is FQNNGV. The CDR3 here is CASSFGTSGSFIEQFF. The CDR3 DNA sequence: TGTGCCAGCAGCTTCGGGACTAGCGGGAGTTTCATAGAGCAGTTCTTC.

The rearrangement uses TRBV7-9 and TRBJ2-7; maybe TRBD1 (5 bases). V gave up 4 bases and J gave up 5 bases, with 15 bases separating them. Germline V gene data show CDR1 as SEHNR and CDR2 as FQNEAQ (reference sequence). There are 14 residues in the CDR3. CDR3 DNA sequence: TGTGCCAGCAGCTCTAGGGGCGTTCTCGACGAGCAGTACTTC. Protein product: CASSSRGVLDEQYF.

This chain connects TRBV9 to TRBJ1-1, with D unclear. Per germline, CDR1 SGDLS and CDR2 YYNGEE. This CDR3 has 12 residues. V was clipped by 0 bases and J by 6 bases, with 6 bases between them. CDR3 protein: CASSVGSSEAFF. The CDR3 nucleotides are TGTGCCAGCAGCGTAGGTAGCTCTGAAGCTTTCTTT.

The rearrangement uses TRBV27 and TRBJ2-5; 8 bases are shared with TRBD1. V dropped 5 bases and J dropped 7; count of bases not matched to a gene: 15. Germline CDR1 MNHEY, CDR2 SMNVEV (reference sequence). The CDR3 runs 16 residues. CDR3 amino acids: CASSPSGTGVYGTQYF. The CDR3 DNA is TGTGCCAGCAGTCCGTCCGGGACAGGTGTCTACGGGACCCAGTACTTC.

This rearrangement joins TRBV14 to TRBJ2-3; D might be TRBD1 (5 bases). This CDR3 contains 16 residues. Germline V gene lookup returns CDR1 SGHDN and CDR2 FVKESK. With 0 bases removed from V and 0 bases from J, the gap between germline ends came to 10 bases. In DNA form, the CDR3 reads TGTGCCAGCAGCCAAGACTTTGACAGAAGCACAGATACGCAGTATTTT. Protein: CASSQDFDRSTDTQYF. Supplemented by reference TRBV14 and TRBJ2-3, the full variable domain reads EAGVTQFPSHSVIEKGQTVTLRCDPISGHDNLYWYRRVMGKEIKFLLHFVKESKQDESGMPNNRFLAERTGGTYSTLKVQPAELEDSGVYFCASSQDFDRSTDTQYFGPGTRLTVL.

The chain employs TRBV29-1 and TRBJ2-7, with D possibly being TRBD1 (6 bases). From germline, CDR1 is SQVTM and CDR2 ANQGSEA. Trimming left V 3 bases short and J 0 bases short, with 12 bases between. This CDR3 is built from 14 residues. The CDR3 nucleotides are TGCAGCGTTGAGGTCCAGGGGCTCTCCTACGAGCAGTACTTC. It is translated as CSVEVQGLSYEQYF.

The gene calls are TRBV9 and TRBJ2-3; TRBD1 might be the D (6 bases). The CDR3 consists of 15 residues. Germline CDR1 reads SGDLS; CDR2 reads YYNGEE. The ends were cut back, 0 bases at V and 1 base at J, with 9 bases in the middle. CDR3 region: CASSVGRTGTDTQYF. CDR3 DNA: TGTGCCAGCAGCGTAGGGAGGACAGGCACAGATACGCAGTATTTT. Drawing the rest from reference TRBV9 and TRBJ2-3, the complete variable domain is DSGVTQTPKHLITATGQRVTLRCSPRSGDLSVYWYQQSLDQGLQFLIQYYNGEERAKGNILERFSAQQFPDLHSELNLSSLELGDSALYFCASSVGRTGTDTQYFGPGTRLTVL.

The gene calls are TRBV7-9 and TRBJ2-4; D is possibly TRBD1 (6 bases). The CDR3 runs 15 residues. Deletions cut 5 bases from V and 5 bases from J, with 16 bases between. From germline, CDR1 is SEHNR and CDR2 FQNEAQ (reference sequence). This CDR3 reads CASSPFQGQENIQYF. The CDR3 DNA reads TGTGCCAGCAGCCCATTCCAGGGGCAGGAAAACATTCAGTACTTC.